The following is a T cell receptor beta chain sequence with its context. The antigen is unknown. The data originate from a study of T cell responses to AZD1222 COVID-19 vaccine. Whole-study findings and limits: Clonal diversity may have been underestimated in mostly white British donors. Samples come after the peak T cell response, not at day 14. Vaccine-associated CD4 TCRs ranged over spike, dominating at 160-218 and 743-854.

V trimming: 2 bases; J trimming: 2 bases; junction bases outside the gene matches: 1. The CDR3 covers 14 residues. Germline V gives CDR1 MNHNS, CDR2 SASEGT. Produced via immunoSEQ multiplex PCR; TCRdb's table is partial and in-frame only. The sample has around 190,000 clones; around 92% are singletons. Sequences were derived from peripheral blood, sampled on day 0 of AZD1222 vaccination. V is TRBV6-1 and J is TRBJ2-3, with 7 positions matching TRBD2. This TCR derives from an adult in good health. Written as DNA, the CDR3 is TGTGCCAGCAGTGAACGGGGGGACACAGATACGCAGTATTTT. It is translated as CASSERGDTDTQYF.